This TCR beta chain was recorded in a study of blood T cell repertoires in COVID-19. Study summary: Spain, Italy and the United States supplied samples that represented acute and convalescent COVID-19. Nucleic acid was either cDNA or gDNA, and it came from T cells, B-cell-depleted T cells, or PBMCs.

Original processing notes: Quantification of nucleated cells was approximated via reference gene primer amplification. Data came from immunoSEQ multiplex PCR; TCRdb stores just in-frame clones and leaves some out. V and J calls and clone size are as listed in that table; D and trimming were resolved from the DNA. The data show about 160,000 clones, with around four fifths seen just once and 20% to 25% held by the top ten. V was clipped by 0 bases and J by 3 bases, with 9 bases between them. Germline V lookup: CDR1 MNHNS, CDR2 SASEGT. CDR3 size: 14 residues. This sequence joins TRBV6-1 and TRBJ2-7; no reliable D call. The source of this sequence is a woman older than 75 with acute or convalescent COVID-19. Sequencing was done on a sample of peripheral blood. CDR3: CASSEATDFYEQYF. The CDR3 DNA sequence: TGTGCCAGCAGTGAAGCTACAGATTTCTACGAGCAGTACTTC.